The 16 T cell receptor beta chains in this list originate from one sample, sequenced in a study of T-cell reconstitution after alpha-beta-depleted transplantation in children. Preparation of the TCRbeta library used unique molecular identifiers. MiXCR, applied by TCRdb to the PCR reads, yields one record per CDR3 protein. The repertoire holds under 450,000 distinct CDR3 sequences, with 15% to 20% as singletons. The sample in question was PBMCs, mostly from graft donor cells, obtained 360 days after TCRalphabeta/CD19-depleted stem cell transplant. These receptors all stem from a boy younger than two who had a stem cell transplant for Wiskott-Aldrich syndrome, so the T cells may come from the graft donor.

This chain's CDR3 is CASSLVTGYPNTGELFF. The CDR3, as DNA: TGCGCCAGCAGCTTGGTCACAGGGTATCCGAACACCGGGGAGCTGTTTTTT. The chain employs TRBV5-1 and TRBJ2-2; tentatively, D is TRBD1 (6 bases). The CDR3 sequence is 17 residues long. V dropped 0 bases and J dropped 0 bases, with 12 bases sitting between them. Germline-derived CDR1 and CDR2 are SGHRS and YFSETQ.

The sample holds a few counts of this clonotype. This chain links TRBV12-3 or TRBV12-4 with TRBJ1-1, with 8 nucleotides matching TRBD1. The CDR3 length is 15 residues. The J segment lost 1 base and the V segment lost 2 bases, leaving 3 bases of the junction unmatched. This CDR3 reads CASSLSTGGNTEAFF. The CDR3 coding sequence is TGTGCCAGCAGTTTATCTACAGGGGGGAACACTGAAGCTTTCTTT.

Comments on this clonotype: Mismatch with germline at one junction end may stem from a read error. This rearrangement joins TRBV7-6 to TRBJ2-5; D is possibly TRBD1 (5 bases). The CDR3 covers 14 residues. Germline V gives CDR1 SGHVS, CDR2 FNYEAQ. CDR3 nucleotides: TGTGCCAGCAGCTTAGTTAGGGGCCAAGGGACCCAGTACTTC. This sequence encodes CASSLVRGQGTQYF.

Only a few counts were recorded for this clonotype. The DNA of the CDR3 is TGCAGTGCTAGAGGGGCGGATGCGGGAATCGCCTACGAGCAGTACTTC. As protein: CSARGADAGIAYEQYF. This chain uses TRBV20-1 with TRBJ2-7; D is perhaps TRBD2 (6 bases). Germline V CDR1 and CDR2: DFQATT, SNEGSKA (reference sequence). The V and J ends lost 1 base and 2 bases respectively, with 18 bases between them. There are 16 residues in the CDR3.

At least ten counts were recorded for this clonotype. The chain couples TRBV29-1 to TRBJ2-6; 7 nucleotides agree with TRBD1. The J segment lost 4 bases and the V segment lost 7 bases, leaving 7 bases of the junction unmatched. CDR3 length equals 14 residues. Germline CDR1 SQVTM, CDR2 ANQGSEA. The CDR3 DNA is TGCAGCGGCTTAACAGGGGCCGGGGCCAACGTCCTGACTTTC. Amino acids: CSGLTGAGANVLTF.

The V call is TRBV5-6, the J call TRBJ1-2; D is undetermined. Germline V lookup: CDR1 SGHDT, CDR2 YYEEEE. The germline V and J ends were trimmed by 0 bases and 5 bases, with 8 bases remaining between them. CDR3 length: 13 residues. The CDR3 reads CASSLVSVYGYTF. The CDR3 DNA reads TGTGCCAGCAGCTTGGTATCGGTTTATGGCTACACCTTC.

This clonotype was detected only a few times. The V gene is TRBV6-2 or TRBV6-3, the J gene TRBJ2-7; either TRBD1 or TRBD2 may supply D (5 bases each). The CDR3 extends over 14 amino acids. V was pared by 5 bases and J by 2 bases, with 13 bases between. Germline V CDR1 and CDR2: MNHEY, SVGEGT. The DNA for the CDR3 is TGTGCCAGCAGTAGAGGGGCCAGACCCTACGAGCAGTACTTC. It yields the protein CASSRGARPYEQYF.

This chain connects TRBV6-1 to TRBJ1-2; TRBD1 matches 11 bases. CDR3 length equals 16 residues. Germline CDR1 is MNHNS and CDR2 is SASEGT. Germline trimming cut 7 bases from V and 1 base from J; bases unmatched to any gene: 8. CDR3 DNA sequence: TGTGCCAGCAAGGCCGGTGGGACAGGGGGTAACTATGGCTACACCTTC. Residues: CASKAGGTGGNYGYTF.

This clonotype was seen many times. The V gene is TRBV6-5, the J gene TRBJ2-1; tentative D call: TRBD2 (5 bases). Trimming stripped 4 bases from V and 6 bases from J, with 13 bases between. The CDR3 is 14 residues long. Germline loops: CDR1 MNHEY, CDR2 SVGAGI. CDR3 sequence: CASSFGGSLNEQFF. CDR3 coding DNA: TGTGCCAGCAGTTTCGGCGGGTCGCTCAATGAGCAGTTCTTC.

The chain has TRBV2 and TRBJ2-3; D not certain. V was shortened by 4 bases and J by 4 bases, with 9 bases between the two germline ends. The CDR3 totals 13 residues. Per the germline V gene, CDR1 is SNHLY and CDR2 is FYNNEI. Here the CDR3 reads CASSAPTPDTQYF. The CDR3 DNA reads as TGTGCCAGCAGTGCCCCAACTCCAGATACGCAGTATTTT.

This clonotype showed up just a few times. J is TRBJ2-5 and V is TRBV12-3 or TRBV12-4; 13 bases line up with TRBD2. The CDR3 contains 15 residues. Trimming took 6 bases from V and 7 from J; bases not matched to a gene: 8. The CDR3 loop reads CASRSGLAGLRTQYF. DNA of the CDR3: TGTGCCAGCAGGTCGGGACTAGCGGGATTACGGACCCAGTACTTC.

This clonotype was observed at least ten times. The genes are TRBV29-1 and TRBJ1-1; 7 bases map to TRBD1. The CDR3 is made up of 11 amino acids. Germline CDR1 reads SQVTM; CDR2 reads ANQGSEA. V shed 4 bases and J 10 bases; nucleotides not matched to a gene: 6. The CDR3 DNA reads as TGCAGCGTTGCGGGTAACAGGGGAGCTTTCTTT. Translated: CSVAGNRGAFF.

This clonotype has more than one count but fewer than ten. The chain recombines TRBV4-3 with TRBJ2-5, with TRBD1 identical over 7 bases. With 1 base clipped from V and 4 bases from J, the junction kept 9 bases outside the gene matches. The CDR3 loop spans 16 amino acids. Germline values: CDR1 LGHNA, CDR2 YSLEER. The CDR3 here is CASSQGVRTGAETQYF. The CDR3 region has the DNA TGCGCCAGCAGCCAAGGTGTACGAACAGGGGCAGAGACCCAGTACTTC.

This clonotype came up many times. This sequence joins TRBV24-1 and TRBJ2-2; tentative D call: TRBD1 (6 bases). This CDR3 is built from 20 residues. V gave up 5 bases and J gave up 3 bases, with 27 bases separating them. Germline V gene lookup returns CDR1 KGHDR and CDR2 SFDVKD. The CDR3 coding sequence is TGTGCCACCAGTGGATGGAAAGAGAACACATTAGCAGGGGACACCGGGGAGCTGTTTTTT. Translating it yields CATSGWKENTLAGDTGELFF.

V is TRBV20-1 and J is TRBJ1-5, with D unresolved. CDR3 length equals 13 residues. V was clipped by 3 bases and J by 5 bases, with 11 bases between them. CDR1 is DFQATT and CDR2 is SNEGSKA in the germline V gene (reference sequence). The DNA of the CDR3 is TGCAGTGCTAGGTCCCAGCCCTATCAGCCCCAGCATTTT. It translates to CSARSQPYQPQHF.

At least ten counts were recorded for this clonotype. CDR3 in DNA: TGTGCCAGCAGTTTTAACGGCCCTTACGAGCAGTACTTC. It yields the protein CASSFNGPYEQYF. The gene calls are TRBV12-3 or TRBV12-4 and TRBJ2-7, with no clear D. The CDR3 consists of 13 residues. V was clipped by 3 bases and J by 4 bases, with 10 bases between them.